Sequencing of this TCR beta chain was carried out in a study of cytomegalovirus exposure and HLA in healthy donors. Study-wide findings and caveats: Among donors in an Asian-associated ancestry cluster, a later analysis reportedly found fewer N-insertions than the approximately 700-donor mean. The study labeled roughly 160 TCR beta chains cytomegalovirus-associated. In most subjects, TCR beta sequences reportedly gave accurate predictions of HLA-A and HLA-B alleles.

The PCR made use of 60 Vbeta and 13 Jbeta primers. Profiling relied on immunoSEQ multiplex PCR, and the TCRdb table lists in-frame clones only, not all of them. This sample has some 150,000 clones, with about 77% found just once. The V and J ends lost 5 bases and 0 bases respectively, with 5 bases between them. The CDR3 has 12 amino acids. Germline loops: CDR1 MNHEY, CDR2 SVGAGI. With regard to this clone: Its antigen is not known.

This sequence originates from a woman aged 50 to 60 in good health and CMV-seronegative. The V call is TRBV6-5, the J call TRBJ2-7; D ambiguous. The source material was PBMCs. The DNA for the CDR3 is TGTGCCAGCAGTCCTAGCTCCTACGAGCAGTACTTC. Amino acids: CASSPSSYEQYF.